Listed here is a single T cell receptor beta chain. The sample belongs to a study of blood T cell repertoires in COVID-19. For the study at large: Sources were T cells, B-cell-depleted T cells, or PBMCs; the material itself was cDNA or gDNA.

Produced via immunoSEQ multiplex PCR; TCRdb's table is partial and in-frame only. The table has approximately 300,000 clones, roughly 87% seen once; the top ten hold roughly 2.3%. The sequence was obtained from a man younger than 35 with active or convalescent COVID-19. The sample was peripheral blood.

The DNA for the CDR3 is TGTGCCAGCTTCGAGGACTCTGGAAACACCATATATTTT. Encoded protein: CASFEDSGNTIYF. The J gene is TRBJ1-3, the V gene TRBV18; D gene ambiguous. The V end lost 7 bases, the J end lost 0 bases, and 7 bases lay between the germline ends. The CDR3 length is 13 residues. The germline CDR1 and CDR2 sequences are KGHSH and LQKENI.